The 24 T cell receptor beta chains reported below all come from one sample, sequenced in a study of T cells in Graves' hyperthyroidism and ophthalmopathy. Amplification targeted TCR beta CDR3 regions from RNA transcripts. TCR CDR3 regions were first amplified by RT-PCR with HTBI primers. TCRdb re-called the multiplex PCR reads through MiXCR, storing one row per CDR3 protein. This sample has hundreds of thousands of distinct CDR3 sequences; 15% to 18% occur once, and the top ten carry almost 8%. The sequenced sample consisted of blood. The receptor set was obtained from a woman younger than 35 with Graves' hyperthyroidism.

In this sample, this clonotype turned up many times. The gene calls are TRBV30 and TRBJ2-1, with 12 bases fitting TRBD2. Germline V CDR1 and CDR2: GTSNPN, SVGIG (reference sequence). V trimming: 0 bases; J trimming: 3 bases; junction bases outside the gene matches: 0. The CDR3 sequence is 15 residues long. The CDR3 reads CAWSVLAGGYNEQFF. Here the CDR3 DNA reads TGTGCCTGGAGTGTACTAGCGGGAGGCTACAATGAGCAGTTCTTC.

Worth noting for this clonotype: Possible read error: a much larger clone is one base away. The rearrangement links TRBV20-1 to TRBJ2-1; D is possibly TRBD2 (6 bases). Trimming removed 1 base from V and 8 bases from J, with 18 bases in between. The CDR3 totals 15 residues. CDR1 is DFQATT, CDR2 SNEGSKA, per germline (reference sequence). In DNA form, the CDR3 reads TGCAGTGCTAGAGTTATGACTAGTTGGTACGATGAGCAGTTCTTC. It codes for CSARVMTSWYDEQFF.

This clonotype was seen more than once but under ten times. The chain joins TRBV29-1 to TRBJ2-7; unclear D gene. The CDR3 contains 14 residues. Trimming stripped 4 bases from V and 0 bases from J, with 13 bases between. CDR1 is SQVTM and CDR2 is ANQGSEA in the germline V gene. The CDR3 bases are TGCAGCGTTGTCTCGGGTCTCAGCTCCTACGAGCAGTACTTC. Protein sequence: CSVVSGLSSYEQYF.

This chain uses TRBV7-9 with TRBJ2-3; D may be TRBD2 (7 bases). This CDR3 region has 16 residues. CDR1 and CDR2 (germline): SEHNR, FQNEAQ (reference sequence). The ends were cut back, 7 bases at V and 0 bases at J, with 17 bases in the middle. This chain's CDR3 is CASTRGGTTSTDTQYF. Here the CDR3 DNA reads TGTGCCAGCACCCGAGGGGGGACTACAAGCACAGATACGCAGTATTTT.

This clonotype appeared many times. Here the CDR3 reads CASSTVIGAGELFF. The CDR3 DNA is TGTGCCAGCAGTACCGTGATAGGAGCCGGGGAGCTGTTTTTT. This rearrangement joins TRBV2 to TRBJ2-2; D remains unclear. The CDR3 extends over 14 amino acids. The ends were cut back, 5 bases at V and 6 bases at J, with 13 bases in the middle. In germline, CDR1 is SNHLY, CDR2 FYNNEI.

This clonotype has ten or more counts. The CDR3 is CASSFGRMVEQYF. DNA for the CDR3: TGTGCCAGCAGCTTCGGACGGATGGTCGAGCAGTACTTC. V is TRBV12-3 or TRBV12-4 and J is TRBJ2-7; D unclear. Trimming stripped 6 bases from V and 6 bases from J, with 15 bases between. The CDR3 has 13 amino acids.

This clonotype showed up many times. The rearrangement joins TRBV20-1 to TRBJ1-4; TRBD1 agrees at 7 bases. With 5 bases clipped from V and 0 bases from J, the junction kept 6 bases outside the gene matches. CDR1 DFQATT and CDR2 SNEGSKA come from the germline V gene (reference sequence). CDR3 length: 15 residues. CDR3 nucleotides: TGCAGTGCTGTAGGGACAGCCGCAACTAATGAAAAACTGTTTTTT. It specifies CSAVGTAATNEKLFF.

This clonotype occurred a few times. One junction end does not reproduce the germline sequence, and a read error may be involved. V usage is TRBV13 and J usage is TRBJ2-3; the match to TRBD1 covers 9 bases. CDR3 length equals 16 residues. Looked up from germline, CDR1 is PRHDT and CDR2 is FYEKMQ (reference sequence). The CDR3 loop is CASSPRQGGATGTQYF. For the CDR3, the DNA is TGTGCCAGCAGTCCCAGACAGGGGGGAGCCACAGGTACGCAGTATTTT.

The table lists this clonotype with a few counts. The rearrangement links TRBV7-6 to TRBJ2-7, with D hard to call. The CDR3 covers 14 residues. The V gene lost 1 base and the J gene lost 2 bases, with 9 bases spanning the gap. Germline CDR1 SGHVS, CDR2 FNYEAQ. The CDR3 sequence is CASSLGDPAYEQYF. The CDR3 nucleotides are TGTGCCAGCAGCTTAGGTGACCCCGCCTACGAGCAGTACTTC. Combining the CDR3 with reference TRBV7-6 and TRBJ2-7 gives the whole variable domain GAGVSQSPRYKVTKRGQDVALRCDPISGHVSLYWYRQALGQGPEFLTYFNYEAQQDKSGLPNDRFSAERPEGSISTLTIQRTEQRDSAMYRCASSLGDPAYEQYFGPGTRLTVT.

This clonotype was observed at least ten times. V usage is TRBV7-2 and J usage is TRBJ2-7; D is possibly TRBD1 or TRBD2 (5 bases each). This CDR3 has 13 amino acids. V lost 6 bases, J lost 2 bases, and 11 bases lay in between. Germline V gives CDR1 SGHTA, CDR2 FQGNSA. DNA of the CDR3: TGTGCCAGCAGTTCCGGGGCTCCCTACGAGCAGTACTTC. It is translated as CASSSGAPYEQYF.

The sample holds many counts of this clonotype. The gene calls are TRBV29-1 and TRBJ1-1; tentative D call: TRBD1 (5 bases). Trimming removed 5 bases from V and 7 bases from J, with 26 bases in between. The CDR3 is 16 amino acids. Germline V lookup: CDR1 SQVTM, CDR2 ANQGSEA. The DNA for the CDR3 is TGCAGCGTTTGGCAGGGAGGTACTGAAGGAGGAATTGAAGCTTTCTTT. This codes for CSVWQGGTEGGIEAFF. The full variable domain, rest sourced from reference TRBV29-1 and TRBJ1-1, is SAVISQKPSRDICQRGTSLTIQCQVDSQVTMMFWYRQQPGQSLTLIATANQGSEATYESGFVIDKFPISRPNLTFSTLTVSNMSPEDSSIYLCSVWQGGTEGGIEAFFGQGTRLTVV.

The rearrangement uses TRBV20-1 and TRBJ1-1, with D tentatively TRBD1 (6 bases). CDR3 length: 12 amino acids. V was trimmed by 5 bases and J by 3 bases, leaving 10 bases between them. CDR1 and CDR2 from the germline V gene are DFQATT and SNEGSKA (reference sequence). The CDR3 region is CSAGRGHTEAFF. In DNA form, the CDR3 reads TGCAGTGCTGGCCGGGGGCACACTGAAGCTTTCTTT.

The sample holds many counts of this clonotype. This rearrangement joins TRBV10-3 to TRBJ2-3; D is unresolved. Trimming removed 0 bases at V and 4 bases at J, with 2 bases between. The CDR3 runs 12 residues. Germline V gives CDR1 ENHRY, CDR2 SYGVKD. Written as DNA, the CDR3 is TGTGCCATCAGTGAGTCTGCAGATACGCAGTATTTT. It translates to CAISESADTQYF.

The chain uses TRBV19 and TRBJ1-3, with no clear D. Germline V gene lookup returns CDR1 LNHDA and CDR2 SQIVND (reference sequence). V shed 7 bases and J shed 10 bases, with 14 bases lying between them. The CDR3 extends over 12 amino acids. CDR3 bases: TGTGCCAGTACTCGTGCGGGCGATACCATATATTTT. Protein product: CASTRAGDTIYF.

The table lists this clonotype with many counts. This chain connects TRBV20-1 to TRBJ1-2; D possibly corresponds to TRBD1 (5 bases). The CDR3 contains 16 residues. CDR1 is DFQATT and CDR2 is SNEGSKA in the germline V gene (reference sequence). The V end was cut by 3 bases, the J end by 4 bases, with 21 bases between. CDR3 amino acids: CSASLHWGGAGYGYTF. As DNA, the CDR3 is TGCAGTGCTAGCTTGCACTGGGGAGGGGCAGGCTATGGCTACACCTTC.

A remark on this clonotype: A much more abundant neighbour one base away suggests this may be a read error. The rearrangement joins TRBV6-1 to TRBJ2-3, with D possibly called TRBD1 or TRBD2 (5 bases each). The CDR3 extends over 14 amino acids. The ends were cut back, 3 bases at V and 0 bases at J, with 7 bases in the middle. CDR1 and CDR2 (germline): MNHNS, SASEGT. The CDR3 coding sequence is TGTGCCAGCAGTGAGAGGGACAGCACAGATACGCAGTATTTT. Translating gives CASSERDSTDTQYF.

The table lists this clonotype with many counts. The chain carries TRBV13 and TRBJ2-4; perhaps TRBD2 as D (6 bases). The CDR3 has 18 amino acids. Trimming left V 2 bases short and J 0 bases short, with 17 bases between. Germline CDR1 reads PRHDT; CDR2 reads FYEKMQ (reference sequence). CDR3 in DNA: TGTGCCAGCAGCTTAATAGGGGTGGCGGGAATAGCCAAAAACATTCAGTACTTC. Its protein product is CASSLIGVAGIAKNIQYF.

This clonotype has at least ten counts. CDR3: CASSPFERHTDTQYF. CDR3 DNA sequence: TGTGCCAGCTCACCATTCGAGCGGCACACAGATACGCAGTATTTT. The rearrangement uses TRBV18 and TRBJ2-3, with a weak D call TRBD2 (5 bases). The CDR3 spans 15 residues. Germline V gene data show CDR1 as KGHSH and CDR2 as LQKENI. Trimming took 2 bases from V and 2 from J, leaving 11 bases between them.

To note about this clonotype: A much larger clonotype is one base distant, so this may be a read error. The chain is built from TRBV6-2 or TRBV6-3 and TRBJ2-3, with a tentative D call TRBD2 (7 bases). Germline V CDR1 and CDR2: MNHEY, SVGEGT. V was cut by 8 bases and J by 6 bases, with 21 bases left in between. There are 15 residues in the CDR3. The DNA of the CDR3 is TGTGCCAGCGGCCGGGAAGGGGGAGGGCCGGATACGCAGTATTTT. Translating gives CASGREGGGPDTQYF.

This clonotype was seen ten or more times. This chain links TRBV7-9 with TRBJ2-7, with TRBD2 matching over 10 bases. This CDR3 is 14 amino acids long. The ends lost 7 bases at V and 4 bases at J; junction bases unmatched: 7. Germline CDR1 reads SEHNR; CDR2 reads FQNEAQ (reference sequence). The CDR3 here is CASTFGLAAYEQYF. The CDR3 DNA follows: TGTGCCAGCACCTTCGGACTAGCGGCTTACGAGCAGTACTTC. The full variable domain, with the rest looked up from reference TRBV7-9 and TRBJ2-7, is DTGVSQNPRHKITKRGQNVTFRCDPISEHNRLYWYRQTLGQGPEFLTYFQNEAQLEKSRLLSDRFSAERPKGSFSTLEIQRTEQGDSAMYLCASTFGLAAYEQYFGPGTRLTVT.

The CDR3 region is CASSSQGLGELFF. The CDR3 region has the DNA TGTGCCAGCAGTTCCCAGGGGTTAGGGGAGCTGTTTTTT. V usage is TRBV5-4 and J usage is TRBJ2-2; TRBD1 might be the D (6 bases). The CDR3 runs to 13 residues. V lost 5 bases and J 8 bases, leaving 13 bases between the germline ends. Germline CDR1 SGHNT, CDR2 YYREEE (reference sequence).

This clonotype was recorded many times. The gene calls are TRBV3-1 and TRBJ2-1; the match to TRBD2 covers 14 bases. There are 16 residues in the CDR3. Germline V lookup: CDR1 LGHDT, CDR2 YNNKEL (reference sequence). The V gene end was trimmed by 4 bases and the J gene end by 10 bases; junction bases not matched to a gene: 9. In DNA, the CDR3 is TGTGCCAGCAGCCTACGGGGACTAGCGGGAGTTGGGGAGCAGTTCTTC. Its protein product is CASSLRGLAGVGEQFF.

This clonotype appeared many times. The CDR3 DNA reads as TGCAGTGCCCAGGGTCTCGGAAACACCATATATTTT. Translated, it gives CSAQGLGNTIYF. The chain is built from TRBV20-1 and TRBJ1-3; tentative D call: TRBD1 (5 bases). The germline CDR1 and CDR2 sequences are DFQATT and SNEGSKA (reference sequence). The CDR3 extends over 12 amino acids. Trimming removed 6 bases from V and 4 bases from J, with 10 bases in between.

The rearrangement joins TRBV10-3 to TRBJ1-2; TRBD1 matches at 9 bases. J was trimmed by 4 bases and V by 5 bases; bases with no gene match: 14. The CDR3 length is 17 residues. The germline V gene encodes CDR1 ENHRY and CDR2 SYGVKD. The CDR3 bases are TGTGCCATCAGTCAAACACCCGGGACAGGGTCGGCCTATGGCTACACCTTC. This encodes CAISQTPGTGSAYGYTF.